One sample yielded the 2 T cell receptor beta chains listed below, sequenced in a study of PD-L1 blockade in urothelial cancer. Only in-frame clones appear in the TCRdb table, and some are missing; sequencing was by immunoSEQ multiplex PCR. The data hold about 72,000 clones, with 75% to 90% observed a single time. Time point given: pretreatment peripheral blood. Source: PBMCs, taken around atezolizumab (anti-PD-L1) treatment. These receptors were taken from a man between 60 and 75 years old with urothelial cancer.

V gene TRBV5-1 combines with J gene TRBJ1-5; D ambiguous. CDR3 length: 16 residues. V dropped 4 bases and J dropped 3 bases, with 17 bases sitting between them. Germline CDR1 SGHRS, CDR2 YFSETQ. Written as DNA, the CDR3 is TGCGCCAGCAGCCCCGGCGAGGGCGGGTCCAATCAGCCCCAGCATTTT. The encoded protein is CASSPGEGGSNQPQHF.

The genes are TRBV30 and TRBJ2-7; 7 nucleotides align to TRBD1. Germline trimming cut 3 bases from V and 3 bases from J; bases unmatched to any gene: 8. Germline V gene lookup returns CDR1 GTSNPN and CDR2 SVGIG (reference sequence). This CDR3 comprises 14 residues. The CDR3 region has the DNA TGTGCCTGGAGCTCCGGGACAGAGGTCTACGAGCAGTACTTC. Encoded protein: CAWSSGTEVYEQYF.